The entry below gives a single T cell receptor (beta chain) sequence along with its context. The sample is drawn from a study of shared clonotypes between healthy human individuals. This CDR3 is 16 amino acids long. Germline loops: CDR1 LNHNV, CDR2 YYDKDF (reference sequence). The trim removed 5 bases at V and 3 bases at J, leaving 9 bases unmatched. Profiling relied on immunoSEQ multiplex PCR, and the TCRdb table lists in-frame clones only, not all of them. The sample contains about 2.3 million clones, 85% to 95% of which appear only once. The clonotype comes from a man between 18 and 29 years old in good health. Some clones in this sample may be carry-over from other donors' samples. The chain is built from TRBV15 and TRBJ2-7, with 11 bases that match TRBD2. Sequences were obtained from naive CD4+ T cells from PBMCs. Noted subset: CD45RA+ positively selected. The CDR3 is CATSETPGLADYEQYF. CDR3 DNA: TGTGCCACCAGCGAGACACCGGGACTAGCGGACTACGAGCAGTACTTC. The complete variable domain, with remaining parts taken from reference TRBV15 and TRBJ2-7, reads DAMVIQNPRYQVTQFGKPVTLSCSQTLNHNVMYWYQQKSSQAPKLLFHYYDKDFNNEADTPDNFQSRRPNTSFCFLDIRSPGLGDTAMYLCATSETPGLADYEQYFGPGTRLTVT.